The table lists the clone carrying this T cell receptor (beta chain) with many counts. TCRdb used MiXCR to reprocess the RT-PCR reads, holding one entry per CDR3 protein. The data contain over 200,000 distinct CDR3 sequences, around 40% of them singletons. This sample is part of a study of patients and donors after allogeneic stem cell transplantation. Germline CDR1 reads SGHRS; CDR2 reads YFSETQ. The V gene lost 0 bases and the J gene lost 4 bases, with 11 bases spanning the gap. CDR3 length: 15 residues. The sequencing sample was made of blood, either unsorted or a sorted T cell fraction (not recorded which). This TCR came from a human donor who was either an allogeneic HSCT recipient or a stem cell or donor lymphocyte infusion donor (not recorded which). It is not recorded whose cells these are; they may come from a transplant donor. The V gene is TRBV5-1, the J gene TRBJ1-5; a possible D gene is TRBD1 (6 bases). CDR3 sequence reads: CASSLGGTSNQPQHF. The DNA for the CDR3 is TGCGCCAGCAGCTTGGGAGGGACATCAAATCAGCCCCAGCATTTT. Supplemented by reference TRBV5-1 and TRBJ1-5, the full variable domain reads KAGVTQTPRYLIKTRGQQVTLSCSPISGHRSVSWYQQTPGQGLQFLFEYFSETQRNKGNFPGRFSGRQFSNSRSEMNVSTLELGDSALYLCASSLGGTSNQPQHFGDGTRLSIL.